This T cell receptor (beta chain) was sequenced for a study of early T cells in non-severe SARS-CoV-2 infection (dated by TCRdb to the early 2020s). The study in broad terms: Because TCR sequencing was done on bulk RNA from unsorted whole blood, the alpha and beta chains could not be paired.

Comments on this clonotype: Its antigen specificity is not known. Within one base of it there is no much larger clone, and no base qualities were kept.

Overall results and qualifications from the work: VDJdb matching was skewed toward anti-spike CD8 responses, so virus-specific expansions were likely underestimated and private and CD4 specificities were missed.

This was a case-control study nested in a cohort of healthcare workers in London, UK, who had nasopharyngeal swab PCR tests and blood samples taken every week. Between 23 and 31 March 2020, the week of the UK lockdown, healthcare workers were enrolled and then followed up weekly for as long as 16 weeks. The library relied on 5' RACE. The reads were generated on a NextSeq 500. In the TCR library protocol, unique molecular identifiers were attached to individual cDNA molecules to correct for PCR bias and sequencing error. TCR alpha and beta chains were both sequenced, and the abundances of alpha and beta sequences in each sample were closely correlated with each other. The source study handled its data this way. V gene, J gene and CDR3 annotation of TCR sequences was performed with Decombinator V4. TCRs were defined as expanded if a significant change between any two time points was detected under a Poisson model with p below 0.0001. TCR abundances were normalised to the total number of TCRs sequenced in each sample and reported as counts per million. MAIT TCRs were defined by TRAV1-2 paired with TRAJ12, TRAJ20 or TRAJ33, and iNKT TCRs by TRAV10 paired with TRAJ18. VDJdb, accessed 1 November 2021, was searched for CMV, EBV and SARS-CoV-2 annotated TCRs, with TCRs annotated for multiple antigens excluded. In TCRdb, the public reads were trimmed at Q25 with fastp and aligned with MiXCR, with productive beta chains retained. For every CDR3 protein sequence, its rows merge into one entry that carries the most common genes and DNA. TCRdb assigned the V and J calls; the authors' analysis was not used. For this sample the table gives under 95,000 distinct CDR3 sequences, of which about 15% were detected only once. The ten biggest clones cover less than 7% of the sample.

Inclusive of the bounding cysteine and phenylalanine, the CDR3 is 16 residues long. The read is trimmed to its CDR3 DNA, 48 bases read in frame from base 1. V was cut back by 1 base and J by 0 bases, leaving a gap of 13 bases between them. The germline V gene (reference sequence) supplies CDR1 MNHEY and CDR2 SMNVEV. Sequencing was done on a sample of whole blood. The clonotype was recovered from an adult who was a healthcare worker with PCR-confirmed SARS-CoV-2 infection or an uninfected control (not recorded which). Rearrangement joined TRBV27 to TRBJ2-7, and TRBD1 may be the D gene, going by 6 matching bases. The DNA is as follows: TGTGCCAGCAGTTTATGGGGGACATCGAGCTCCTACGAGCAGTACTTC. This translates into CASSLWGTSSSYEQYF.